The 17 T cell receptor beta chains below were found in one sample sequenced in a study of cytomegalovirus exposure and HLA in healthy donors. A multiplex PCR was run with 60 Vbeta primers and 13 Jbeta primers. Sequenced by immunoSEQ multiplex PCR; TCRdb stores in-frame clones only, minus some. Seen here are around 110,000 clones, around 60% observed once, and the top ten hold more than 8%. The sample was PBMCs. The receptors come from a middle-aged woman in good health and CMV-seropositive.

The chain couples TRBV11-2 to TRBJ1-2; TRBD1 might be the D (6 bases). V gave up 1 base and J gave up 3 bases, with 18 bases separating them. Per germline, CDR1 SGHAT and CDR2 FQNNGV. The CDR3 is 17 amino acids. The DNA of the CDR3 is TGTGCCAGCAGCTTAGGTGGATACGGCTCAGGGGACTATGGCTACACCTTC. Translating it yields CASSLGGYGSGDYGYTF.

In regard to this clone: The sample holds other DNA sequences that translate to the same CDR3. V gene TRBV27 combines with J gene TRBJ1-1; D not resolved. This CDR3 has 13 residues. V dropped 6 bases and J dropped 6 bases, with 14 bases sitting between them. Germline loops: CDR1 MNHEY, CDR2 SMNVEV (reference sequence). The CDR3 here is CASSPLRASEAFF. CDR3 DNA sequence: TGTGCCAGCAGCCCCCTCCGCGCGTCTGAAGCTTTCTTT.

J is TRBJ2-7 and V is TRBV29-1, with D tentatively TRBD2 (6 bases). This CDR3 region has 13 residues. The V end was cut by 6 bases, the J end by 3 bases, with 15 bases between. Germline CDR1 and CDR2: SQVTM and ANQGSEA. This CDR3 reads CSVLSGIGYEQYF. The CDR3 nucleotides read TGCAGCGTCCTTAGCGGTATAGGCTACGAGCAGTACTTC.

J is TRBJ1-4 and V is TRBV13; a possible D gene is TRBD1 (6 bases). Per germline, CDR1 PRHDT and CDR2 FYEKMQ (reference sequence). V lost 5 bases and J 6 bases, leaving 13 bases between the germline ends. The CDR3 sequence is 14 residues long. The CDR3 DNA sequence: TGTGCCAGCAGCCTACGACAGGCCCATGAAAAACTGTTTTTT. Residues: CASSLRQAHEKLFF.

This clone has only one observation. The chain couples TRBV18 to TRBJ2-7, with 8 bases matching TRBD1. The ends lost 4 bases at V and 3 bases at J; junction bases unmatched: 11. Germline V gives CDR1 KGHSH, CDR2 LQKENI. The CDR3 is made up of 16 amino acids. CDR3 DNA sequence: TGTGCCAGCTCACAACAACAGGGGGTTGAGGGCTACGAGCAGTACTTC. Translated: CASSQQQGVEGYEQYF.

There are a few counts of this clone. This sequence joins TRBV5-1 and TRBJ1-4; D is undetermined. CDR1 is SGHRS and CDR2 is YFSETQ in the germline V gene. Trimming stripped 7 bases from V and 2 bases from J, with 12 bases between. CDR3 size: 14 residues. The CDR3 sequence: CASSPSSTNEKLFF. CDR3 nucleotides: TGCGCCAGCTCCCCCTCGTCGACTAATGAAAAACTGTTTTTT.

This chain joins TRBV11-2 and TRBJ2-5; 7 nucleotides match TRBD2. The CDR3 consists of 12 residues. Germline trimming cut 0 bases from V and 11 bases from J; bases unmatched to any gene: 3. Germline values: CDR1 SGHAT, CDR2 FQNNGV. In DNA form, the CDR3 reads TGTGCCAGCAGCTTAGATGGGAGGGAGCAGTACTTC. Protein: CASSLDGREQYF.

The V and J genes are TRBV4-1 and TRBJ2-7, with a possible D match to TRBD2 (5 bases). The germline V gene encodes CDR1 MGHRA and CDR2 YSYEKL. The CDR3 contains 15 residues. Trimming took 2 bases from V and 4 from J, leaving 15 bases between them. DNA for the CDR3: TGCGCCAGCAGCCAACACCCCACTCGAGGGTACGAGCAGTACTTC. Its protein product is CASSQHPTRGYEQYF.

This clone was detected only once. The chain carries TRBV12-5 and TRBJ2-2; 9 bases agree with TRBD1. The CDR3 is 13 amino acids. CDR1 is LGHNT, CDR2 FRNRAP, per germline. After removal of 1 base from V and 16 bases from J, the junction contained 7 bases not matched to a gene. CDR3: CASGLGRDRVSFF. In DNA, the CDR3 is TGTGCTAGTGGTTTGGGGCGGGACAGGGTATCGTTTTTT.

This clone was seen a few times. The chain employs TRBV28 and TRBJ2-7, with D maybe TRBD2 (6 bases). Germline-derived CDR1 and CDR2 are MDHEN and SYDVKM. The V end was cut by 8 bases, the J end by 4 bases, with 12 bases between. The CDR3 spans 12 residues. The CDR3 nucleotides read TGTGCCAGCTCTTCGGGGGAGTACGAGCAGTACTTC. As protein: CASSSGEYEQYF.

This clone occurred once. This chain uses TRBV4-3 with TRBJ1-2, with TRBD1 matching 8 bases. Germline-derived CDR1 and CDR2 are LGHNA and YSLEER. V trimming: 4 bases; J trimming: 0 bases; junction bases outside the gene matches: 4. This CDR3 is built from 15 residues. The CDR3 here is CASSRRQGTNYGYTF. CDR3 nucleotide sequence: TGCGCCAGCAGCCGGAGACAGGGGACTAACTATGGCTACACCTTC.

CDR3 in DNA: TGTGCCACCCATGGTCAGGGTTCCGCTCAGCCCCAGCATTTT. Translating it yields CATHGQGSAQPQHF. The chain employs TRBV6-6 and TRBJ1-5, with D maybe TRBD1 (5 bases). Trimming removed 10 bases at V and 6 bases at J, with 19 bases between. This CDR3 is built from 14 residues. Germline V gives CDR1 MNHNY, CDR2 SVGAGI (reference sequence).

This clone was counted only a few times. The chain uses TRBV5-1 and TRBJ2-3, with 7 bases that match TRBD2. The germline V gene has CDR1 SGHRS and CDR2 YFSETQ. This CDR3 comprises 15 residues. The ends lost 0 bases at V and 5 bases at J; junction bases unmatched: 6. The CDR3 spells CASSLASGEQDTQYF. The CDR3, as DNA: TGCGCCAGCAGCTTGGCTAGCGGAGAGCAAGATACGCAGTATTTT.

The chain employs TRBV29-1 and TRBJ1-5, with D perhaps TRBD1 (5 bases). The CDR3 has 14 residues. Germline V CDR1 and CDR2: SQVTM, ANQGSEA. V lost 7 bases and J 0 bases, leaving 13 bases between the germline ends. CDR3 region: CSASGINSNQPQHF. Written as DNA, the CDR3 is TGCAGCGCCTCAGGGATTAATAGCAATCAGCCCCAGCATTTT.

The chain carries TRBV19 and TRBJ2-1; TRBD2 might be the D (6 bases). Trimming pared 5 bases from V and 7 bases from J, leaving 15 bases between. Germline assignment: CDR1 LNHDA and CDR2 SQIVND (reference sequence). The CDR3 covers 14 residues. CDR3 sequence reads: CASSRAGYLNEQFF. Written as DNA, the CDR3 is TGTGCCAGTAGTCGGGCGGGATATTTGAATGAGCAGTTCTTC.

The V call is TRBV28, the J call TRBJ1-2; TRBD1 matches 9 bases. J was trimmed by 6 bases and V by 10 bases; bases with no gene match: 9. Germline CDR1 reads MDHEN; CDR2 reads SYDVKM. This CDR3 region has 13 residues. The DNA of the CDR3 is TGTGCCAACTGGGACAGGGATCGGAATGGCTACACCTTC. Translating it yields CANWDRDRNGYTF.

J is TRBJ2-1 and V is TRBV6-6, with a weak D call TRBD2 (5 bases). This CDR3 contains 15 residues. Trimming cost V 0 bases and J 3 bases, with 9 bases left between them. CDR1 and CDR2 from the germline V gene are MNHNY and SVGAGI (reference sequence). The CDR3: CASSYSASNYNEQFF. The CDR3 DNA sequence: TGTGCCAGCAGTTACTCGGCTAGCAACTACAATGAGCAGTTCTTC.